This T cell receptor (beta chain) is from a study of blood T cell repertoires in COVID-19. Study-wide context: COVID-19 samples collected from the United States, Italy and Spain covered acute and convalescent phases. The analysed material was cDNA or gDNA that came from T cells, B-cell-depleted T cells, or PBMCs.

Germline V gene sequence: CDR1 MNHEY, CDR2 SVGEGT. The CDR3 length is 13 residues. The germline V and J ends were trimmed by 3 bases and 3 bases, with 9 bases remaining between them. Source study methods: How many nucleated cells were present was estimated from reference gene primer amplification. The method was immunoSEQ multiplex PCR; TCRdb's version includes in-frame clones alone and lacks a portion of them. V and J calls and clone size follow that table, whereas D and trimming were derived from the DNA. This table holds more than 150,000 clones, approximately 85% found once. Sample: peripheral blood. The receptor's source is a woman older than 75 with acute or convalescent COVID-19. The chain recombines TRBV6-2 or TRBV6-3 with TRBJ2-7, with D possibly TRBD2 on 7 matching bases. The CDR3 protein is CASSYRGGYEQYF. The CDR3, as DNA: TGTGCCAGCAGTTATAGGGGGGGCTACGAGCAGTACTTC.